This T cell receptor (beta chain) stems from a study of blood T cell repertoires in COVID-19. Study-wide context: Acute and convalescent COVID-19 samples came from the United States, Italy and Spain. Sources were T cells, B-cell-depleted T cells, or PBMCs; the material itself was cDNA or gDNA.

The CDR3 covers 14 residues. The V and J ends lost 5 bases and 2 bases respectively, with 13 bases between them. CDR1 MRHNA and CDR2 SNTAGT come from the germline V gene. Sequencing was performed with immunoSEQ multiplex PCR; in TCRdb, only in-frame clones are kept and a portion is missing. The repertoire includes 390,000 or so clones, 80% to 90% of them detected once, and about 10% sits in the top ten. Seattle cases were enrolled at active infection and followed longitudinally. Sequenced sample: peripheral blood. The receptor comes from a woman between 25 and 40 years old with COVID-19, enrolled during active disease. The rearrangement joins TRBV6-4 to TRBJ2-7; maybe TRBD2 (6 bases). CDR3 DNA: TGTGCCAGCAGTTCCCTAGCGCGAACCTACGAGCAGTACTTC. It translates to CASSSLARTYEQYF.